This is a list of T cell receptor beta chains from one sample in a study of blood T cell repertoires in COVID-19. Only in-frame clones appear in the TCRdb table, and some are missing; sequencing was by immunoSEQ multiplex PCR. The sample yields a few hundred thousand clones, more than 65% seen once. Sequences were obtained from peripheral blood. These receptors came from a man aged 40-49 years who had recovered from COVID-19. Each CDR3 is given with its conserved first and last residue. Fields, in order: V gene, J gene, clone size, D gene, CDR3 DNA, CDR3 protein. D genes are given only for firm matches. Clone size appears in some rows only: once, few, many, or a class for an expanded clone.

v_call: TRBV18
j_call: TRBJ2-5
clone_size: NA
d_call: TRBD2
cdr3_nt: TGTGCCAGCTCACCAGAGCTAGCGGGAGTTCAAGAGACCCAGTACTTC
cdr3_aa: CASSPELAGVQETQYF

v_call: TRBV5-1
j_call: TRBJ2-1
clone_size: NA
d_call: TRBD2
cdr3_nt: TGCGCCAGCAGCTACGGGACTAGCGGGAGTCGCCTAGGGAATGAGCAGTTCTTC
cdr3_aa: CASSYGTSGSRLGNEQFF

v_call: TRBV5-1
j_call: TRBJ2-3
clone_size: NA
d_call: TRBD2
cdr3_nt: TGCGCCAGCAGCTTGACCCCCGGGGGGGCGGGGACCACAGATACGCAGTATTTT
cdr3_aa: CASSLTPGGAGTTDTQYF

v_call: TRBV4-1
j_call: TRBJ1-1
clone_size: NA
d_call: TRBD1
cdr3_nt: TGCGCCAGCAGCCAGGCTGACAGGGTGAACACTGAAGCTTTCTTT
cdr3_aa: CASSQADRVNTEAFF

v_call: TRBV6-5
j_call: TRBJ1-1
clone_size: NA
d_call: NA
cdr3_nt: TGTGCCAGCGCTCCCCGGGGATTGAACACTGAAGCTTTCTTT
cdr3_aa: CASAPRGLNTEAFF

v_call: TRBV9
j_call: TRBJ1-3
clone_size: NA
d_call: TRBD1
cdr3_nt: TGTGCCAGCAGCCCGGGGACAGGGGCATTCGGAAACACCATATATTTT
cdr3_aa: CASSPGTGAFGNTIYF

v_call: TRBV5-1
j_call: TRBJ2-3
clone_size: few
d_call: TRBD2
cdr3_nt: TGCGCCAGCAGCTTTAACGGGGGGGCGACAGATACGCAGTATTTT
cdr3_aa: CASSFNGGATDTQYF

v_call: TRBV5-4
j_call: TRBJ2-3
clone_size: NA
d_call: TRBD2
cdr3_nt: TGTGCCAGCAGCGATCGGACTAGCGGGACCACAGATACGCAGTATTTT
cdr3_aa: CASSDRTSGTTDTQYF

v_call: TRBV15
j_call: TRBJ1-5
clone_size: NA
d_call: NA
cdr3_nt: TGTGCCACCAGCAGAGATCGGGGGGGAGGGCGGCAGCCCCAGCATTTT
cdr3_aa: CATSRDRGGGRQPQHF

v_call: TRBV6-6
j_call: TRBJ1-1
clone_size: few
d_call: NA
cdr3_nt: TGTGCCAGCAGCAACCAACAAAAAGCTTTCTTT
cdr3_aa: CASSNQQKAFF

v_call: TRBV6-5
j_call: TRBJ1-5
clone_size: NA
d_call: TRBD1
cdr3_nt: TGTGCCAGCAGACCTCGACAGGGGGCCGATCAGCCCCAGCATTTT
cdr3_aa: CASRPRQGADQPQHF

v_call: TRBV5-1
j_call: TRBJ2-3
clone_size: NA
d_call: TRBD1
cdr3_nt: TGCGCCAGCAGCGCCGGGACAGGGGGGTCAGATACGCAGTATTTT
cdr3_aa: CASSAGTGGSDTQYF

v_call: TRBV6-5
j_call: TRBJ1-2
clone_size: NA
d_call: NA
cdr3_nt: TGTGCCAGCAGTTATCCCGGGTCCCAGTACGGCTACACCTTC
cdr3_aa: CASSYPGSQYGYTF

v_call: TRBV6-2/TRBV6-3
j_call: TRBJ2-5
clone_size: NA
d_call: TRBD1
cdr3_nt: TGTGCCAGCAGTCCGTCCCGGGACAGGGGGGAGACCCAGTACTTC
cdr3_aa: CASSPSRDRGETQYF

v_call: TRBV12-3/TRBV12-4
j_call: TRBJ2-7
clone_size: NA
d_call: TRBD1
cdr3_nt: TGTGCCAGCAGTCCGGGACAGGGATACGAGCAGTACTTC
cdr3_aa: CASSPGQGYEQYF

v_call: TRBV29-1
j_call: TRBJ1-1
clone_size: NA
d_call: NA
cdr3_nt: TGCAGCGTTCAGACAGGCATGAACACTGAAGCTTTCTTT
cdr3_aa: CSVQTGMNTEAFF

v_call: TRBV13
j_call: TRBJ1-2
clone_size: NA
d_call: NA
cdr3_nt: TGTGCCAGCAGCTCCTCCCCTCGGCAGGGTGACCAGCGTAATGGCTACACCTTC
cdr3_aa: CASSSSPRQGDQRNGYTF

v_call: TRBV7-2
j_call: TRBJ2-3
clone_size: NA
d_call: NA
cdr3_nt: TGTGCCAGCAGCTTCGGAGGTGGAGATACGCAGTATTTT
cdr3_aa: CASSFGGGDTQYF

v_call: TRBV18
j_call: TRBJ1-2
clone_size: NA
d_call: NA
cdr3_nt: TGTGCCAGCTCACCACCAGGGGTGGCTGGCTACACCTTC
cdr3_aa: CASSPPGVAGYTF

v_call: TRBV9
j_call: TRBJ2-1
clone_size: NA
d_call: NA
cdr3_nt: TGTGCCAGCAGCCCAGCACTATTCTCCTACAATGAGCAGTTCTTC
cdr3_aa: CASSPALFSYNEQFF

v_call: TRBV5-1
j_call: TRBJ2-2
clone_size: NA
d_call: NA
cdr3_nt: TGCGCCAGCAGCTTATTTGTTGGGGGGTCCGGGGAGCTGTTTTTT
cdr3_aa: CASSLFVGGSGELFF

v_call: TRBV7-9
j_call: TRBJ1-1
clone_size: NA
d_call: NA
cdr3_nt: TGTGCCAGCAGCGAACAGGGTATCGGCACTGAAGCTTTCTTT
cdr3_aa: CASSEQGIGTEAFF

v_call: TRBV27
j_call: TRBJ1-5
clone_size: NA
d_call: NA
cdr3_nt: TGTGCCAGCAGTATCGGGGGGAGCAATCAGCCCCAGCATTTT
cdr3_aa: CASSIGGSNQPQHF

v_call: TRBV4-1
j_call: TRBJ2-6
clone_size: NA
d_call: TRBD1
cdr3_nt: TGCGCCAGCAGCTCCCAAGTTAGGGACAGAATCTCTGGGGCCAACGTCCTGACTTTC
cdr3_aa: CASSSQVRDRISGANVLTF

v_call: TRBV30
j_call: TRBJ1-6
clone_size: NA
d_call: NA
cdr3_nt: TGTGCCTGGAGTGTGCCCGAGACAGCCTATAATTCACCCCTCCACTTT
cdr3_aa: CAWSVPETAYNSPLHF

v_call: TRBV27
j_call: TRBJ2-7
clone_size: NA
d_call: TRBD2
cdr3_nt: TGTGCCAGCAGTTTCAGGGGACTAGCGGAACCCCACTACGAGCAGTACTTC
cdr3_aa: CASSFRGLAEPHYEQYF

v_call: TRBV5-5
j_call: TRBJ2-7
clone_size: NA
d_call: TRBD1
cdr3_nt: TGTGCCAGCAGCTTGGGCCCGGGACAGTATCTGAGCTCCTACGAGCAGTACTTC
cdr3_aa: CASSLGPGQYLSSYEQYF

v_call: TRBV5-4
j_call: TRBJ2-5
clone_size: NA
d_call: TRBD1
cdr3_nt: TGTGCCAGCAGCCCGCAGACAGGGTACGGAGAGACCCAGTACTTC
cdr3_aa: CASSPQTGYGETQYF

v_call: TRBV6-2/TRBV6-3
j_call: TRBJ1-6
clone_size: NA
d_call: NA
cdr3_nt: TGTGCCAGCAGTCCAGGACTGCGCGATAATTCACCCCTCCACTTT
cdr3_aa: CASSPGLRDNSPLHF

v_call: TRBV12-3/TRBV12-4
j_call: TRBJ2-1
clone_size: NA
d_call: TRBD1
cdr3_nt: TGTGCCAGCACATACAGGGGGAACGAGCAGTTCTTC
cdr3_aa: CASTYRGNEQFF

v_call: TRBV27
j_call: TRBJ1-2
clone_size: NA
d_call: TRBD1
cdr3_nt: TGTGCCAGCAGTATGACAGGGGCTTATGGCTACACCTTC
cdr3_aa: CASSMTGAYGYTF

v_call: TRBV5-1
j_call: TRBJ2-7
clone_size: NA
d_call: NA
cdr3_nt: TGCGCCAGCATTGGGCAGGACTCCTACGAGCAGTACTTC
cdr3_aa: CASIGQDSYEQYF

v_call: TRBV13
j_call: TRBJ1-1
clone_size: NA
d_call: TRBD1
cdr3_nt: TGTGCCAGCGCCAGAACAGGGGGGGGAGTGAGCACTGAAGCTTTCTTT
cdr3_aa: CASARTGGGVSTEAFF

v_call: TRBV29-1
j_call: TRBJ2-7
clone_size: NA
d_call: NA
cdr3_nt: TGCAGCGCGAGCCTGTTCTACGAGCAGTACTTC
cdr3_aa: CSASLFYEQYF

v_call: TRBV6-6
j_call: TRBJ1-5
clone_size: NA
d_call: NA
cdr3_nt: TGTGCCAGCGACATAAAGGGCAATCAGCCCCAGCATTTT
cdr3_aa: CASDIKGNQPQHF

v_call: TRBV5-6
j_call: TRBJ1-2
clone_size: once
d_call: TRBD1
cdr3_nt: TGTGCCAGTTTCACAGGGGGCGTCTATGGCTACACCTTC
cdr3_aa: CASFTGGVYGYTF

v_call: TRBV15
j_call: TRBJ1-3
clone_size: NA
d_call: NA
cdr3_nt: TGTGCCACCAGCAGAGATAATGGGGCATCTGGAAACACCATATATTTT
cdr3_aa: CATSRDNGASGNTIYF

v_call: TRBV6-5
j_call: TRBJ2-1
clone_size: NA
d_call: NA
cdr3_nt: TGTGCCAGCAGACAACTAGCCCCCGATGAGCAGTTCTTC
cdr3_aa: CASRQLAPDEQFF

v_call: TRBV6-5
j_call: TRBJ1-4
clone_size: NA
d_call: TRBD1
cdr3_nt: TGTGCCAGCAGGACGACAGGGTTTGATGAAAAACTGTTTTTT
cdr3_aa: CASRTTGFDEKLFF

v_call: TRBV4-3
j_call: TRBJ2-7
clone_size: NA
d_call: NA
cdr3_nt: TGCGCCAGCAGCCAAGAAATAACAGGGCCCGACGAGCAGTACTTC
cdr3_aa: CASSQEITGPDEQYF

v_call: TRBV27
j_call: TRBJ1-5
clone_size: NA
d_call: NA
cdr3_nt: TGTGCCAGCAGTCTCTCCCACAGGCAGCCCCAGCATTTT
cdr3_aa: CASSLSHRQPQHF

v_call: TRBV25-1
j_call: TRBJ2-7
clone_size: NA
d_call: NA
cdr3_nt: TGTGCCAGCAGTGAATATGTCGGTATCTCCTACGAGCAGTACTTC
cdr3_aa: CASSEYVGISYEQYF

v_call: TRBV10-1
j_call: TRBJ2-1
clone_size: NA
d_call: NA
cdr3_nt: TGCGCCAGCAGTGAGTACAGGGAAAGTGAGCAGTTCTTC
cdr3_aa: CASSEYRESEQFF

v_call: TRBV5-1
j_call: TRBJ2-3
clone_size: NA
d_call: NA
cdr3_nt: TGCGCCAGCAGCTCGATAGCGAGGCCTAGCACAGATACGCAGTATTTT
cdr3_aa: CASSSIARPSTDTQYF

v_call: TRBV19
j_call: TRBJ1-2
clone_size: NA
d_call: NA
cdr3_nt: TGTGCCAGTAGTCCAGGTTTCTATGGCTACACCTTC
cdr3_aa: CASSPGFYGYTF

v_call: TRBV5-1
j_call: TRBJ1-4
clone_size: many
d_call: TRBD1
cdr3_nt: TGCGCCAGCAGCTCCGGGACAGGGGATGAAAAACTGTTTTTT
cdr3_aa: CASSSGTGDEKLFF

v_call: TRBV10-3
j_call: TRBJ2-7
clone_size: NA
d_call: NA
cdr3_nt: TGTGCCATCAGTGATGGATCTGGGAGCTCCTACGAGCAGTACTTC
cdr3_aa: CAISDGSGSSYEQYF

v_call: TRBV5-3
j_call: TRBJ1-5
clone_size: NA
d_call: TRBD1
cdr3_nt: TGTGCCAGAAGCTTAGGGACAGCTTGGTTAATCCCCCAGCATTTT
cdr3_aa: CARSLGTAWLIPQHF

v_call: TRBV9
j_call: TRBJ2-2
clone_size: NA
d_call: NA
cdr3_nt: TGTGCCAGCAGCGTAGCGCCCGGTCCGGGTAGGGGGGAGCTGTTTTTT
cdr3_aa: CASSVAPGPGRGELFF

v_call: TRBV27
j_call: TRBJ1-2
clone_size: NA
d_call: NA
cdr3_nt: TGTGCCAGCAGCAAATGGTCTCAGGGAGGCTATGGCTACACCTTC
cdr3_aa: CASSKWSQGGYGYTF

v_call: TRBV5-5
j_call: TRBJ1-2
clone_size: NA
d_call: NA
cdr3_nt: TGTGCCAGCAGCTTTAACAGCCTGTTTTATGGCTACACCTTC
cdr3_aa: CASSFNSLFYGYTF

v_call: TRBV18
j_call: TRBJ1-1
clone_size: NA
d_call: NA
cdr3_nt: TGTGCCAGCTCACCTCTCGATTACTCTGAAGCTTTCTTT
cdr3_aa: CASSPLDYSEAFF

v_call: TRBV24-1
j_call: TRBJ2-1
clone_size: NA
d_call: TRBD2
cdr3_nt: TGTGCCACCAGTGATTCCTCCGGGACTAGCGGGAGGGTCTCCTACAATGAGCAGTTCTTC
cdr3_aa: CATSDSSGTSGRVSYNEQFF

v_call: TRBV3-1/TRBV3-2
j_call: TRBJ1-1
clone_size: NA
d_call: NA
cdr3_nt: TGTGCCAGCAGCCGAAGCGAGGGAATGAACACTGAAGCTTTCTTT
cdr3_aa: CASSRSEGMNTEAFF

v_call: TRBV5-1
j_call: TRBJ2-7
clone_size: few
d_call: NA
cdr3_nt: TGCGCCAGCAGCTTTCGTTTCGGGAGTAAGAACGAGCAGTACTTC
cdr3_aa: CASSFRFGSKNEQYF

v_call: TRBV7-2
j_call: TRBJ2-7
clone_size: NA
d_call: TRBD2
cdr3_nt: TGTGCCAGCAGCTTTCGGGGACTAGCGGGGGGCTACGAGCAGTACTTC
cdr3_aa: CASSFRGLAGGYEQYF

v_call: TRBV6-6
j_call: TRBJ2-7
clone_size: once
d_call: TRBD2
cdr3_nt: TGTGCCAGCAGTTATGGACTAGTCGGGTCCTACGAGCAGTACTTC
cdr3_aa: CASSYGLVGSYEQYF

v_call: TRBV19
j_call: TRBJ2-7
clone_size: NA
d_call: TRBD2
cdr3_nt: TGTGCCAGTAGTGGTGGACTAGCGGGAGGCGAAACCTCCTACGAGCAGTACTTC
cdr3_aa: CASSGGLAGGETSYEQYF

v_call: TRBV13
j_call: TRBJ1-3
clone_size: NA
d_call: NA
cdr3_nt: TGTGGCACAAGGGGGTCGACTGGAAACACCATATATTTT
cdr3_aa: CGTRGSTGNTIYF

v_call: TRBV4-3
j_call: TRBJ1-4
clone_size: NA
d_call: NA
cdr3_nt: TGCGCCAGCAGCTCCACTCAGGCAGCAACTAATGAAAAACTGTTTTTT
cdr3_aa: CASSSTQAATNEKLFF